One sample yielded the 23 T cell receptor beta chains listed below, sequenced in a study of CD8+ T cells in alopecia areata. Regarding treatment: oral pan-JAK inhibitor, 5-10 mg twice daily. RNA, once extracted, was reverse transcribed into cDNA for use as the sequencing template. Clones were sequenced by immunoSEQ multiplex PCR, and TCRdb holds only the in-frame ones, with some missing. This table holds about 210,000 clones, approximately 47% found once. The sequencing here drew on CD4+ T cells sorted from blood, taken at approximately week 36, from a patient treated with tofacitinib. The receptors come from a human donor with alopecia areata.

This clone came up a few times. The V gene is TRBV18, the J gene TRBJ2-5; 7 nucleotides agree with TRBD1. CDR1 is KGHSH and CDR2 is LQKENI in the germline V gene. V dropped 5 bases and J dropped 2; count of bases not matched to a gene: 2. The CDR3 loop spans 13 amino acids. CDR3: CASSTTGQETQYF. The CDR3 DNA sequence: TGTGCCAGCTCAACGACAGGGCAAGAGACCCAGTACTTC.

The rearrangement links TRBV5-1 to TRBJ2-1, with D unclear. V was clipped by 0 bases and J by 7 bases, with 14 bases between them. CDR1 is SGHRS, CDR2 YFSETQ, per germline. This CDR3 is 15 amino acids long. In DNA form, the CDR3 reads TGCGCCAGCAGCTTGGCCCTTGGCCCCGGGAATGAGCAGTTCTTC. Protein: CASSLALGPGNEQFF. Full variable domain (rest looked up from reference TRBV5-1 and TRBJ2-1): KAGVTQTPRYLIKTRGQQVTLSCSPISGHRSVSWYQQTPGQGLQFLFEYFSETQRNKGNFPGRFSGRQFSNSRSEMNVSTLELGDSALYLCASSLALGPGNEQFFGPGTRLTVL.

This clone was recorded a few times. The rearrangement links TRBV25-1 to TRBJ2-5; a weak D match, TRBD1 (6 bases). Germline CDR1 is MGHDK and CDR2 is SYGVNS. This CDR3 region has 14 residues. Trimming stripped 1 base from V and 2 bases from J, with 8 bases between. The CDR3 bases are TGTGCCAGCAGTGAATTTGGACAGCAAGAGACCCAGTACTTC. This codes for CASSEFGQQETQYF.

This clone has only a few counts. J is TRBJ1-5 and V is TRBV7-2; D is possibly TRBD1 (5 bases). The CDR3 sequence is 13 residues long. V gave up 1 base and J gave up 7 bases, with 8 bases separating them. Per the germline V gene, CDR1 is SGHTA and CDR2 is FQGNSA. The chain's CDR3 is CASSLGRDQPQHF. In DNA form, the CDR3 reads TGTGCCAGCAGCTTAGGTCGGGACCAGCCCCAGCATTTT. Full variable domain (remainder filled in from reference TRBV7-2 and TRBJ1-5): GAGVSQSPSNKVTEKGKDVELRCDPISGHTALYWYRQSLGQGLEFLIYFQGNSAPDKSGLPSDRFSAERTGGSVSTLTIQRTQQEDSAVYLCASSLGRDQPQHFGDGTRLSIL.

The V gene is TRBV15, the J gene TRBJ2-5, with TRBD2 matching over 8 bases. The CDR3 spans 18 residues. Germline V gene data show CDR1 as LNHNV and CDR2 as YYDKDF (reference sequence). The V gene end was trimmed by 2 bases and the J gene end by 0 bases; junction bases not matched to a gene: 11. The CDR3 DNA reads TGTGCCACCAGCAGATACAAGTCGACAGCGGGGGACCAAGAGACCCAGTACTTC. Its protein is CATSRYKSTAGDQETQYF.

As regards this clone: The same CDR3 also results from other DNA sequences found in this sample. This chain joins TRBV18 and TRBJ1-2; 9 bases agree with TRBD1. V gave up 6 bases and J gave up 3 bases; unmatched junction bases: 2. Germline V gene lookup returns CDR1 KGHSH and CDR2 LQKENI. The CDR3 loop spans 13 amino acids. CDR3 DNA sequence: TGTGCCAGCTCGCGACAGGGGGACTATGGCTACACCTTC. Amino acid sequence: CASSRQGDYGYTF.

The chain carries TRBV28 and TRBJ2-3; TRBD2 aligns across 11 bases. Germline CDR1 MDHEN, CDR2 SYDVKM. After removal of 1 base from V and 6 bases from J, the junction contained 12 bases not matched to a gene. The CDR3 runs 18 residues. CDR3 DNA sequence: TGTGCCAGCAGTTTATCCTCAGGGAAACTAGCGGGAGAGGATACGCAGTATTTT. This translates into CASSLSSGKLAGEDTQYF. The full variable domain, completed using reference TRBV28 and TRBJ2-3, is DVKVTQSSRYLVKRTGEKVFLECVQDMDHENMFWYRQDPGLGLRLIYFSYDVKMKEKGDIPEGYSVSREKKERFSLILESASTNQTSMYLCASSLSSGKLAGEDTQYFGPGTRLTVL.

This clone has just a few counts. V and J are TRBV9 and TRBJ2-7; TRBD2 aligns across 7 bases. The germline CDR1 and CDR2 sequences are SGDLS and YYNGEE. The CDR3 consists of 14 residues. The trim removed 3 bases at V and 6 bases at J, leaving 9 bases unmatched. CDR3 sequence: CASSARAGEGEQYF. The CDR3 coding sequence is TGTGCCAGCAGCGCTAGGGCGGGAGAAGGCGAGCAGTACTTC.

The rearrangement links TRBV6-5 to TRBJ1-2, with D unresolved. V was cut by 5 bases and J by 7 bases, with 11 bases left in between. CDR1 is MNHEY, CDR2 SVGAGI, per germline. The CDR3 is 12 amino acids. The CDR3 DNA sequence: TGTGCCAGCAGTCTAGGTCGGGGTGGCTACACCTTC. Translating it yields CASSLGRGGYTF.

The CDR3, as DNA: TGTGCCAGCAGCGTAGGTCTGTCGAACACCGGGGAGCTGTTTTTT. Translating it yields CASSVGLSNTGELFF. The chain couples TRBV9 to TRBJ2-2, with D hard to call. The ends were cut back, 0 bases at V and 0 bases at J, with 6 bases in the middle. Germline CDR1 SGDLS, CDR2 YYNGEE. CDR3 length: 15 residues. Combining the CDR3 with reference TRBV9 and TRBJ2-2 gives the whole variable domain DSGVTQTPKHLITATGQRVTLRCSPRSGDLSVYWYQQSLDQGLQFLIQYYNGEERAKGNILERFSAQQFPDLHSELNLSSLELGDSALYFCASSVGLSNTGELFFGEGSRLTVL.

This clone was picked up a small number of times. The V call is TRBV7-3, the J call TRBJ2-1; no clear D gene. Germline V CDR1 and CDR2: SGHTA, FQGTGA. The CDR3 loop spans 10 amino acids. Trimming shortened V by 11 bases and J by 8 bases, and 10 bases separated the two germline ends. CDR3 in amino acids: CAGWTYEQFF. CDR3 bases: TGTGCCGGATGGACCTATGAGCAGTTCTTC.

V is TRBV2 and J is TRBJ1-1; 8 bases are a match to TRBD1. J gave up 1 base and V 3 bases, and 4 bases lay outside the gene matches. This CDR3 region has 15 residues. CDR1 SNHLY and CDR2 FYNNEI come from the germline V gene. CDR3 residues: CASSDSGGRNTEAFF. The CDR3 nucleotides are TGTGCCAGCAGTGATTCAGGGGGCAGGAACACTGAAGCTTTCTTT.

This clone was seen just once. This rearrangement joins TRBV28 to TRBJ2-5; no definite D call. Deletions cut 7 bases from V and 3 bases from J, with 6 bases between. This CDR3 has 11 residues. Germline CDR1 and CDR2: MDHEN and SYDVKM. The CDR3 reads CASIEEETQYF. CDR3 nucleotides: TGTGCCAGCATCGAAGAAGAGACCCAGTACTTC.

The rearrangement joins TRBV30 to TRBJ1-2; a weak D match, TRBD1 (5 bases). This CDR3 has 12 residues. V was trimmed by 3 bases and J by 6 bases, leaving 11 bases between them. Germline CDR1 GTSNPN, CDR2 SVGIG (reference sequence). CDR3 bases: TGTGCCTGGAGCACGGACATTAATGGCTACACCTTC. This codes for CAWSTDINGYTF.

This clone was observed a single time. This rearrangement joins TRBV4-2 to TRBJ2-5; D may match TRBD1 or TRBD2 (5 bases each). The CDR3 is made up of 15 amino acids. With 2 bases removed from V and 5 bases from J, the gap between germline ends came to 15 bases. Germline assignment: CDR1 LGHNA and CDR2 YNFKEQ. Here the CDR3 reads CASSQRGAEGETQYF. In DNA, the CDR3 is TGTGCCAGCAGCCAAAGGGGAGCGGAAGGGGAGACCCAGTACTTC.

This clone was seen only a few times. The DNA for the CDR3 is TGCGCCAGCAGCCTTGGGACAGCCTCCTACGAGCAGTACTTC. Translating it yields CASSLGTASYEQYF. The rearrangement uses TRBV5-1 and TRBJ2-7, with 7 bases matching TRBD1. The CDR3 has 14 residues. CDR1 SGHRS and CDR2 YFSETQ come from the germline V gene. The junction had 4 bases not matched to a gene; V was cut back by 4 bases and J by 0 bases.

This clone was counted only a few times. This chain uses TRBV9 with TRBJ2-2; 8 nucleotides match TRBD2. Germline trimming cut 4 bases from V and 7 bases from J; bases unmatched to any gene: 15. The germline V gene encodes CDR1 SGDLS and CDR2 YYNGEE. This CDR3 region has 17 residues. The CDR3 region has the DNA TGTGCCAGCAGCCCCAATATAAAGCGGGAGTGGGGCGGGGAGCTGTTTTTT. This gives the protein CASSPNIKREWGGELFF.

This chain connects TRBV6-1 to TRBJ2-6; D is unresolved. Looked up from germline, CDR1 is MNHNS and CDR2 is SASEGT. Trimming took off 8 bases at V and 4 bases at J, with 9 bases between the two ends. This CDR3 contains 13 residues. The CDR3 DNA sequence: TGTGCCAGCGATCCCCGGGGGGCCAACGTCCTGACTTTC. Translating it yields CASDPRGANVLTF.

This clone has only a few counts. The J gene is TRBJ2-1, the V gene TRBV4-1, with 10 bases matching TRBD2. The trim removed 5 bases at V and 7 bases at J, leaving 8 bases unmatched. CDR1 is MGHRA and CDR2 is YSYEKL in the germline V gene. The CDR3 has 15 amino acids. The CDR3 loop is CASSYSGRKVNEQFF. The CDR3 bases are TGCGCCAGCAGCTATAGCGGGAGGAAGGTGAATGAGCAGTTCTTC.

This clone has a handful of counts. The rearrangement links TRBV15 to TRBJ2-1; 7 bases are a match to TRBD2. The CDR3 length is 13 residues. The germline V gene encodes CDR1 LNHNV and CDR2 YYDKDF (reference sequence). V shed 7 bases, J shed 4 bases, and the junction held 4 bases outside the gene matches. CDR3 loop: CATKGGSYNEQFF. The DNA of the CDR3 is TGTGCCACCAAGGGCGGGAGTTACAATGAGCAGTTCTTC.

This chain joins TRBV9 and TRBJ2-7; 11 nucleotides agree with TRBD2. V lost 4 bases to trimming and J lost 4 bases; unmatched junction nucleotides: 7. The germline CDR1 and CDR2 sequences are SGDLS and YYNGEE. The length of the CDR3 is 15 residues. The CDR3 nucleotides are TGTGCCAGCAGCCCCGAGCCTAGCGGGAGGTACGAGCAGTACTTC. The encoded protein is CASSPEPSGRYEQYF. Full variable domain (outside the CDR3, taken from reference TRBV9 and TRBJ2-7): DSGVTQTPKHLITATGQRVTLRCSPRSGDLSVYWYQQSLDQGLQFLIQYYNGEERAKGNILERFSAQQFPDLHSELNLSSLELGDSALYFCASSPEPSGRYEQYFGPGTRLTVT.

This sequence joins TRBV7-9 and TRBJ2-3; TRBD2 matches at 8 bases. V lost 6 bases and J lost 1; bases outside the gene matches: 3. CDR1 is SEHNR and CDR2 is FQNEAQ in the germline V gene (reference sequence). The CDR3 loop spans 14 amino acids. CDR3 sequence (DNA): TGTGCCAGCAGAGAAGCGGGAGGCACAGATACGCAGTATTTT. Translating it yields CASREAGGTDTQYF.

CDR3 amino acids: CASTPGGGTQYF. The CDR3 DNA sequence: TGTGCCAGCACTCCAGGGGGCGGAACGCAGTATTTT. V usage is TRBV6-5 and J usage is TRBJ2-3; 8 positions agree with TRBD1. Germline V gene data show CDR1 as MNHEY and CDR2 as SVGAGI. The CDR3 consists of 12 residues. V was pared by 7 bases and J by 9 bases, with 6 bases of the junction left unmatched.